This T cell receptor (beta chain) was obtained from a study of blood T cell repertoires in COVID-19. This table comes from immunoSEQ multiplex PCR, and its TCRdb copy is limited to in-frame clones, with some not included. The sample lists approximately 89,000 clones; over 70% were seen once. The CDR3 runs to 18 residues. V lost 4 bases, J lost 5 bases, and 17 bases stayed unmatched. CDR1 is KGHSY, CDR2 FQNENV, per germline. This sequence joins TRBV16 and TRBJ1-1, with 9 bases matching TRBD1. The sequence was obtained from a man in his sixties or seventies with acute or convalescent COVID-19. Material: peripheral blood. The CDR3 loop reads CASSPITRTGEGGTEAFF. The DNA of the CDR3 is TGTGCCAGCAGCCCGATTACTCGGACAGGGGAAGGGGGGACTGAAGCTTTCTTT.